A single T cell receptor (beta chain) is shown here with its context. Its target is not known. Trimming took off 5 bases at V and 2 bases at J, with 9 bases between the two ends. Germline values: CDR1 SEHNR, CDR2 FQNEAQ (reference sequence). The CDR3 has 13 amino acids. On cycle 4 day 1 and cycle 7 day 1, as well as at baseline, blood was sampled. The assay was immunoSEQ multiplex PCR, and TCRdb's table has in-frame clones only and misses some. The repertoire holds more than 75,000 clones, roughly 86% seen once, with around 0.94% in the top ten. The record originates from a study of OX40 agonist ivuxolimab in advanced cancers. Background on the study: Partial responses occurred in Three dose-escalation patients, one with hepatocellular carcinoma and two with cutaneous melanoma.

Findings and caveats of the study: Those patients achieving a partial response at 0.1-3.0 mg/kg showed among the lowest clonal expansion. Expanded clones tended on average to be more numerous among CD8+ T cells than CD4+.

The chain is built from TRBV7-9 and TRBJ1-2; D call uncertain. This TCR was sampled from an adult with an advanced solid tumor such as melanoma, head and neck, liver or kidney cancer. The starting material was CD4+ or CD8+ T cells sorted from blood, obtained in a trial of the OX40 agonist ivuxolimab. The chain's CDR3 is CASSATVNYGYTF. The CDR3 DNA reads as TGTGCCAGCAGCGCCACAGTGAACTATGGCTACACCTTC.